The following is a TCR beta chain sequence with its context. Its matching antigen is unknown. This CDR3 is 16 amino acids long. V lost 5 bases and J lost 4; bases outside the gene matches: 9. Germline V gives CDR1 MNHNS, CDR2 SASEGT. The TCRbeta library incorporated unique molecular identifiers. In TCRdb, the PCR reads were re-called with MiXCR into one record per CDR3 protein. The sample includes around 580,000 distinct CDR3 sequences, about a quarter of them seen just once. The source of the sample is a study of T-cell reconstitution after alpha-beta-depleted transplantation in children. Study-wide results and caveats: The study traced high day-60 TCRbeta diversity in some patients to surviving recipient T cells and thymic progenitors. Expanded graft clones numbering several hundred reportedly gave rise to alpha-beta T cells about two months after transplant.

The chain uses TRBV6-1 and TRBJ2-3; TRBD2 matches at 10 bases. The clonotype comes from a boy under two years old with Wiskott-Aldrich syndrome, due to receive a stem cell transplant. Sequences were derived from PBMCs, sampled before TCRalphabeta/CD19-depleted stem cell transplant. The CDR3 sequence: CASSPLAGGGADTQYF. CDR3 nucleotide sequence: TGTGCCAGCAGTCCATTAGCGGGAGGAGGTGCAGATACGCAGTATTTT.